The rows below give T cell receptor beta chains drawn from one sample of a study of shared T cell receptors in the human thymus. TCRdb's copy holds only in-frame clones and misses some; the assay was immunoSEQ multiplex PCR. The repertoire holds under 700,000 clones, with approximately 80% as singletons. These data were also reused for a study on human thymus T cells.

Input material: thymocytes. These receptors all come from a boy under two years old with a congenital heart defect. CDR3s include the opening cysteine and the closing phenylalanine or tryptophan. A D gene is named only where the DNA matches it firmly. Clone size is stated in some rows and not others, as once, few, many or a class when expanded.

v_gene,j_gene,len,abundance,d_gene,CDR3nt,CDR3aa
TRBV28,TRBJ1-4,13,NA,NA,TGTGCCAGCAGGAGAGGGATGGAAGAAAAACTGTTTTTT,CASRRGMEEKLFF
TRBV28,TRBJ1-1,12,NA,NA,TGTGCCAGCAGTCCAGGGAACACTGAAGCTTTCTTT,CASSPGNTEAFF
TRBV6-6,TRBJ1-1,11,NA,NA,TGTGCCAGCACCCTAGACAGTGAAGCTTTCTTT,CASTLDSEAFF
TRBV9,TRBJ1-3,12,NA,NA,TGTGCCAGCAGCGTCAGGGGAGACACCATATATTTT,CASSVRGDTIYF
TRBV4-3,TRBJ2-5,21,few,TRBD2,TGCGCCAGCAGCCAAGATGGTGGGACTAGCGGGAGGGAGGGGGTTCAAGAGACCCAGTACTTC,CASSQDGGTSGREGVQETQYF
TRBV5-5,TRBJ2-7,16,NA,TRBD1,TGTGCCAGCAGCTACTCGGGGACAGGGGACGTCAACGAGCAGTACTTC,CASSYSGTGDVNEQYF
TRBV4-1,TRBJ2-1,15,NA,TRBD1,TGCGCCAGCAGCCGTGGGGACAGGGGGTACAATGAGCAGTTCTTC,CASSRGDRGYNEQFF
TRBV7-8,TRBJ2-7,15,NA,TRBD2,TGTGCCAGCAGCCCGGGACTAGCGAACTCCTACGAGCAGTACTTC,CASSPGLANSYEQYF
TRBV18,TRBJ1-4,17,NA,TRBD1,TGTGCCAGCTCACCTTCCCCCACACAGGGGTATAATGAAAAACTGTTTTTT,CASSPSPTQGYNEKLFF
TRBV9,TRBJ2-3,16,NA,TRBD2,TGTGCCAGCAGCCCCGTGGCGGGAGATCGTGGAGATACGCAGTATTTT,CASSPVAGDRGDTQYF
TRBV19,TRBJ1-2,14,NA,NA,TGTGCCAGTAGTATGCACAGATCGGAATATGGCTACACCTTC,CASSMHRSEYGYTF
TRBV5-5,TRBJ2-1,14,few,NA,TGTGCCAGCAGCAACGTGGCGTCCCGGGGTGAGCAGTTCTTC,CASSNVASRGEQFF
TRBV5-4,TRBJ2-1,16,NA,TRBD1,TGTGCCAGCACCCGGGACAGGGGGAACTCCTACAATGAGCAGTTCTTC,CASTRDRGNSYNEQFF
TRBV4-3,TRBJ1-1,17,few,TRBD1,TGCGCCAGCAGCCAATCCCTCGGGGCACAGGGGGCGCGTCAAGCTTTCTTT,CASSQSLGAQGARQAFF
TRBV10-3,TRBJ2-2,16,NA,TRBD2,TGTGCCATCAGTGGACTAGCTAGAAAGAACACCGGGGAGCTGTTTTTT,CAISGLARKNTGELFF
TRBV4-1,TRBJ2-4,17,NA,NA,TGCGCCAGCAGCCAAGAAAGAAACAGTTTGGGCAAAAACATTCAGTACTTC,CASSQERNSLGKNIQYF
TRBV20-1,TRBJ1-1,11,once,NA,TGCAGTGCTAGAGAGGGGCCTGAAGCTTTCTTT,CSAREGPEAFF